The rows below give T cell receptor beta chains drawn from one sample of a study of T cell changes during pregnancy in multiple sclerosis. Sequenced by immunoSEQ multiplex PCR; TCRdb stores in-frame clones only, minus some. This sample has about 65,000 clones, with approximately 92% found just once. The material was CD8+ T cells from peripheral blood mononuclear cells, obtained in the third trimester of pregnancy. Every receptor here comes from a female donor in good health, enrolled as a control in a pregnancy study. CDR3s leave out the opening cysteine and the closing phenylalanine or tryptophan.

V	J	CDR3
TRBV5-6	TRBJ2-7	ASSSGQVSYEQY
TRBV7-9	TRBJ1-5	ASSPTGGNQPQH
TRBV25-1	TRBJ1-2	ASSGDSDYYGYT
TRBV7-9	TRBJ2-1	ASSASRQGAGNEQF
TRBV6-4	TRBJ2-3	ASSDEDRGQVDTQY
TRBV4-3	TRBJ2-7	ASSRNLGTGRQPYEQY
TRBV5-4	TRBJ2-3	ASSLGVIIGGSTDTQY
TRBV30	TRBJ2-3	AWSHVGSTDTQY
TRBV7-3	TRBJ1-1	ASSLDSPGYTEAF
TRBV30	TRBJ1-2	AWALGQGDGYT
TRBV6-5	TRBJ1-2	ASSDSTLYGYT
TRBV6-6	TRBJ1-4	ASSYSAGTNEKLF
TRBV5-1	TRBJ1-1	ASSERDRVNTEAF
TRBV11-2	TRBJ2-7	ASSLIAGGPYEQY
TRBV7-2	TRBJ2-7	ASSSGYGFYEQY
TRBV30	TRBJ2-3	ACSNPRASGATDTQY
TRBV9	TRBJ2-7	ASSVGTGISYEQY
TRBV9	TRBJ2-5	ASSAPGQGAAETQY
TRBV18	TRBJ2-5	ASSPLTSGGQETQY
TRBV4-3	TRBJ2-1	ASSQGWTLDNEQF
TRBV30	TRBJ1-1	AWREEPYTEAF
TRBV5-6	TRBJ2-1	ASRGTTDYEQF
TRBV29-1	TRBJ1-5	SEPNQPQH
TRBV9	TRBJ2-1	ASSVGGGPSSYNEQF
TRBV4-1	TRBJ2-2	ASSQASGTSGGPNTGELF
TRBV5-5	TRBJ2-7	ASSLIGTEGEQY
TRBV13	TRBJ1-4	ASSFRTGREKLF
TRBV18	TRBJ2-3	ASSLEGGSTDTQY
TRBV2	TRBJ1-5	ASSGTVSNQPQH
TRBV7-9	TRBJ2-1	ASGAGYSYNEQF
TRBV4-3	TRBJ1-4	ASSQARATNEKLF
TRBV6-5	TRBJ2-1	ASSYGTTYNEQF
TRBV14	TRBJ1-4	ASSLLFGTVNEKLF
TRBV9	TRBJ1-1	ASSVEPGPGTEAF
TRBV9	TRBJ2-3	ASSASSGGTTDTQY
TRBV19	TRBJ2-2	ASSHPVSGTGELF
TRBV11-1	TRBJ2-1	ASSSGASYNEQF
TRBV7-9	TRBJ2-1	ASSLEGVSYNEQF
TRBV27	TRBJ1-1	ASSPSGLGAF
TRBV7-2	TRBJ1-6	ASSSGQGNVPNSPLH
TRBV7-2	TRBJ1-6	ASSLQGVIYNSPLH
TRBV5-1	TRBJ2-2	ASSLGGGEFTGELF
TRBV9	TRBJ1-2	ASSVGTVPGYGYT
TRBV4-1	TRBJ2-1	ATRSPRNEQF
TRBV5-6	TRBJ1-1	ASSSVDTEAF
TRBV7-9	TRBJ1-2	ASSYAEPYGYT
TRBV7-9	TRBJ1-1	ASSLGWGLHTEAF
TRBV6-1	TRBJ2-5	ASSADSQETQY
TRBV5-8	TRBJ2-7	ASSLVGPTGVEQY
TRBV6-4	TRBJ2-1	ASSVTSGGINEQF